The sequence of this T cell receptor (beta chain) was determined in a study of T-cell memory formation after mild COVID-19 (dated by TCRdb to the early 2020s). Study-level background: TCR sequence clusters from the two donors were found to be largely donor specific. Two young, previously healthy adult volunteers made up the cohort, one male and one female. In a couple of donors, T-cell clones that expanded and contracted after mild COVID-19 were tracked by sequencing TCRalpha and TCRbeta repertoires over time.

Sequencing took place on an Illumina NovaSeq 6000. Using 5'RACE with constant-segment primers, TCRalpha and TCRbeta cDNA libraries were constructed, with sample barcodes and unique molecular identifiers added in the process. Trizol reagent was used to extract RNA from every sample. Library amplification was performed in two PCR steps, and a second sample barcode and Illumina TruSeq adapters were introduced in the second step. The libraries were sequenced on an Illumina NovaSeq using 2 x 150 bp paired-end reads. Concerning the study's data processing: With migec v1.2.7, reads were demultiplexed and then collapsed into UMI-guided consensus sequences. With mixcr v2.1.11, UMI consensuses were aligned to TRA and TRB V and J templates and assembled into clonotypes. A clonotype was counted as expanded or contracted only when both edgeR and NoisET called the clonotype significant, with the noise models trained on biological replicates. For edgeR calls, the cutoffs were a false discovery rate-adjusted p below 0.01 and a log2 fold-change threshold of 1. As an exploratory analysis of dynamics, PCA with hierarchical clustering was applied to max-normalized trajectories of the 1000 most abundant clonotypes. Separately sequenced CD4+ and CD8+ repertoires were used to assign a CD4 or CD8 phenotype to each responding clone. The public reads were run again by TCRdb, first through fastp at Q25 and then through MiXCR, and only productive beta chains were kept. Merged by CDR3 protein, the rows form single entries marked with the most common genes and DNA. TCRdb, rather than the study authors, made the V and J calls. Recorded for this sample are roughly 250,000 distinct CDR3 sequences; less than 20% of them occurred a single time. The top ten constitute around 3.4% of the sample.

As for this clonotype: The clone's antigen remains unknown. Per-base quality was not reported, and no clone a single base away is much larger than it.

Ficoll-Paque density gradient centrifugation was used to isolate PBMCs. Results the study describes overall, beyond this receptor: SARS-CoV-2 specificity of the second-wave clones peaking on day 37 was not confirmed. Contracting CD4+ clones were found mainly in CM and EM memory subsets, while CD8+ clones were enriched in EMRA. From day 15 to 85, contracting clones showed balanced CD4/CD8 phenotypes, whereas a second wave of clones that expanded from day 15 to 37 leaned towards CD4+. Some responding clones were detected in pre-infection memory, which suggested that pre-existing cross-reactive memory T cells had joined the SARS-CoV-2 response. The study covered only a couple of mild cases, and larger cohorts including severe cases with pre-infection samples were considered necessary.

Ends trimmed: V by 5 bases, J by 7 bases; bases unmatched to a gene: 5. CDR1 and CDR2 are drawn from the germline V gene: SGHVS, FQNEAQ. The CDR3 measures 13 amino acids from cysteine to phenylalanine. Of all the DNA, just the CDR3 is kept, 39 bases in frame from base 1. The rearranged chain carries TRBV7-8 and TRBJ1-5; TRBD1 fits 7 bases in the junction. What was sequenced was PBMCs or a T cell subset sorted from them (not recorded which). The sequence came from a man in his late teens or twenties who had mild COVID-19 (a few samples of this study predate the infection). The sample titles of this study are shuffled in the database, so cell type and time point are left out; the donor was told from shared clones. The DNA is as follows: TGTGCCAGCAGCCCAGGGGGACGCCAGCCCCAGCATTTT. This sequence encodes CASSPGGRQPQHF.